The count of the clone carrying this T cell receptor (beta chain) is one. Its antigen is undetermined. This entry belongs to a study of cytomegalovirus exposure and HLA in healthy donors. Participants comprised healthy donors of bone marrow. Overall study findings and caveats: Several of the most significant clusters appeared linked to common viral pathogens, based on a later analysis.

Germline values: CDR1 SGDLS, CDR2 YYNGEE. The CDR3 is 14 residues long. Trimming cost V 4 bases and J 8 bases, with 16 bases left between them. Researchers ran the PCR with 60 Vbeta and 13 Jbeta primers. TCRdb's copy holds only in-frame clones and misses some; the assay was immunoSEQ multiplex PCR. The table includes around 190,000 clones, over 70% detected once. Sequenced sample: PBMCs. The sequence was collected from a woman in her forties or fifties in good health and CMV-seronegative. The chain employs TRBV9 and TRBJ2-1; possibly TRBD2 for D (6 bases). The CDR3 DNA follows: TGTGCCAGCAGCATAGAATGGTCGGGGGATGAGCAGTTCTTC. As protein: CASSIEWSGDEQFF.